This TCR beta chain comes out of a study of blood T cell repertoires in COVID-19. Whole-study context: PBMCs, B-cell-depleted T cells, or T cells were the source of the cDNA or gDNA that made up the material.

Study processing details: Reference gene primer amplification in the assay estimated nucleated cell counts. Clones were read by immunoSEQ multiplex PCR, and TCRdb kept only the in-frame ones, dropping some. V and J calls and clone size come straight from that table; D and trimming were deduced from the DNA. The table lists over 150,000 clones, 80% to 90% of them singletons, with around 7.1% in the top ten. Germline V gene lookup returns CDR1 SGHRS and CDR2 YFSETQ. With 4 bases clipped from V and 1 base from J, the junction kept 5 bases outside the gene matches. The CDR3 runs 16 residues. Each participant's cohort was designated according to participant-reported clinical history.

The gene calls are TRBV5-1 and TRBJ2-5, with 12 bases that match TRBD2. The material sequenced was PBMCs or T cells enriched from blood (not recorded which). The TCR comes from a man aged 45-65 years who had recovered from COVID-19. The chain's CDR3 is CASSLTSGGTQETQYF. The CDR3 bases are TGCGCCAGCAGCCTTACTAGCGGGGGGACCCAAGAGACCCAGTACTTC.